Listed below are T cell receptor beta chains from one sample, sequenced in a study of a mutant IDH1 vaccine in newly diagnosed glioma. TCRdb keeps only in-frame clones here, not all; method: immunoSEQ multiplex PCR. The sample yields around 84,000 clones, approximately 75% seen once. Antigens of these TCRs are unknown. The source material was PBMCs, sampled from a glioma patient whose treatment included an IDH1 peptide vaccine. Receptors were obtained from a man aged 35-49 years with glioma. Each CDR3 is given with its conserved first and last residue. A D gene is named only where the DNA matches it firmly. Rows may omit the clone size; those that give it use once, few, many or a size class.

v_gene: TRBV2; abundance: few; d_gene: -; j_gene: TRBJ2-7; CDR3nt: TGTGCCAGCAGCAGGGTAGTTCGGGAGCAGTACTTC; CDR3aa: CASSRVVREQYF
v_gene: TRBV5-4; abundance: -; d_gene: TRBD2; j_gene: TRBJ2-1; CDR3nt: TGTGCCAGCAGCACAAGGACTAGCGGCCACAATGAGCAGTTCTTC; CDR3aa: CASSTRTSGHNEQFF
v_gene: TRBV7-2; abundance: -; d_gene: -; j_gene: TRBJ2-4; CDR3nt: TGTGCCAGCAGCTTTGCGGGGAAAAACATTCAGTACTTC; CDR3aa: CASSFAGKNIQYF
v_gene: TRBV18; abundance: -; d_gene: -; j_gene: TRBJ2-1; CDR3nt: TGTGCCAGCTCACCCCTAGGGAGTAGCGCCTACAATGAGCAGTTCTTC; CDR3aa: CASSPLGSSAYNEQFF
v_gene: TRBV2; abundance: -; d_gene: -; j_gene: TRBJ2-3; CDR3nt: TGTGCCAGCACCTCTCCGGGGGCAGATACGCAGTATTTT; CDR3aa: CASTSPGADTQYF
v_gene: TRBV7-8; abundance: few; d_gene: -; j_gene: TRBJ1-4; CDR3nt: TGTGCCAGCAGCAAGTCGAGGGGAAGGGAAAAACTGTTTTTT; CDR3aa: CASSKSRGREKLFF
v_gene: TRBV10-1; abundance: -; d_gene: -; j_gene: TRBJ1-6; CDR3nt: TGCGCCAGCAGTGGGAACGGTGGTTCACCCCTCCACTTT; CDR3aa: CASSGNGGSPLHF
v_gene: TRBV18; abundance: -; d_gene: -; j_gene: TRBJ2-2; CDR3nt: TGTGCCAGCTCACCAGATGTCACCGGGGAGCTGTTTTTT; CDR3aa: CASSPDVTGELFF
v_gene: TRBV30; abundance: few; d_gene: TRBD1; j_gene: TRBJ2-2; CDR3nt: TGTGCCTGGAGGACAGGGGATAACACCGGGGAGCTGTTTTTT; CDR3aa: CAWRTGDNTGELFF
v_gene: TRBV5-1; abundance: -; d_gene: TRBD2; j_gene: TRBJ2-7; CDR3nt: TGCGCCAGCAGCCCGGGACTAGCGGGAGGGCCCAACGAGCAGTACTTC; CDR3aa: CASSPGLAGGPNEQYF
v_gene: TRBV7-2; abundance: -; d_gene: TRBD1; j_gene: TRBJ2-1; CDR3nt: TGTGCCAGCAGTTACAGGGGTTACAATGAGCAGTTCTTC; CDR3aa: CASSYRGYNEQFF
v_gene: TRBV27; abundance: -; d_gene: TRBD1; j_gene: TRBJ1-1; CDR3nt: TGTGCCAGCAGTTATGGACAGGGGGCTAATGAAGCTTTCTTT; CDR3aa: CASSYGQGANEAFF
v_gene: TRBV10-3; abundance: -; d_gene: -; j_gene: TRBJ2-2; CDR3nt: TGTGCCATCAGCGCAGGACTGGCTACCGGGGAGCTGTTTTTT; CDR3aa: CAISAGLATGELFF
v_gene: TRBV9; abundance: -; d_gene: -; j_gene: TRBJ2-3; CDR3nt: TGTGCCAGCAGCGTAGACCCTCTAGCAGGGGTTATGGATACGCAGTATTTT; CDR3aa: CASSVDPLAGVMDTQYF
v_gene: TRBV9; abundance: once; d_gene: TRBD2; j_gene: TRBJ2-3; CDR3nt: TGTGCCAGCAGCATAGGACTAGCGGGAGCGCTGGGGGATACGCAGTATTTT; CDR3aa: CASSIGLAGALGDTQYF
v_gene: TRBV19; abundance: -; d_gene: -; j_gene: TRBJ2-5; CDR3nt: TGTGCCAGTAGTGCCACTACTGGGGCCGGGGAGACCCAGTACTTC; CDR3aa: CASSATTGAGETQYF
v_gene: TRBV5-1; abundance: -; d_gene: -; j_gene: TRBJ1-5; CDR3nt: TGCGCCAGCAGCCGTTCAGGGAATCAGCCCCAGCATTTT; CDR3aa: CASSRSGNQPQHF
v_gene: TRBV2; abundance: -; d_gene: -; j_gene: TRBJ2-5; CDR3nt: TGTGCCAGCAGTGAGCCACAGGGTGTTGGGACCCAGTACTTC; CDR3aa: CASSEPQGVGTQYF
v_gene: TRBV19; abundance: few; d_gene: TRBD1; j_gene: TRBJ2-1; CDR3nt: TGTGCCAGTAGTCCCGACAGGGGATCCTACAATGAGCAGTTCTTC; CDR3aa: CASSPDRGSYNEQFF
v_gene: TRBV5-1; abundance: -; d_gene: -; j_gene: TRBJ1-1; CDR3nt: TGCGCCAGCAGCAAAACCGCCGGGACAACGGCTTTCTTT; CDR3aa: CASSKTAGTTAFF
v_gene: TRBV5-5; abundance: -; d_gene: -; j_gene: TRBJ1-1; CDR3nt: TGTGCCAGCAGCTTGAATTTATACAGGGAAGCTTTCTTT; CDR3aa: CASSLNLYREAFF
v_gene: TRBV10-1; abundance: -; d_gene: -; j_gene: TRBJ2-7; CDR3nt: TGCGCCAGCAGTGTAGGGGGGCGGCAGTACTTC; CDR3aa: CASSVGGRQYF